What follows is one T cell receptor (beta chain) and its context. The antigen remains unidentified. The source of the sample is a study of cytomegalovirus exposure and HLA in healthy donors. Study findings and constraints: Testing in vitro showed three CMV-associated chains specific for CMV antigens. The listing of 150 to 200 TCR beta chains classed them as cytomegalovirus-associated.

Libraries were prepared by immunoSEQ multiplex PCR; TCRdb keeps only in-frame clonotypes and omits some of them. The sample lists 110,000 or so clones; 70% to 90% were seen once. Sequencing input: PBMCs. This sequence originates from a man younger than 30 in good health and CMV-seronegative.

The CDR3, as DNA: TGCAGCGTTGCCACCCCCAGTTCGGAGCAGTTCTTC. Translated: CSVATPSSEQFF. This chain joins TRBV29-1 and TRBJ2-1; no reliable D call. The germline V gene encodes CDR1 SQVTM and CDR2 ANQGSEA. V lost 4 bases, J lost 10 bases, and 14 bases lay in between. This CDR3 contains 12 residues.